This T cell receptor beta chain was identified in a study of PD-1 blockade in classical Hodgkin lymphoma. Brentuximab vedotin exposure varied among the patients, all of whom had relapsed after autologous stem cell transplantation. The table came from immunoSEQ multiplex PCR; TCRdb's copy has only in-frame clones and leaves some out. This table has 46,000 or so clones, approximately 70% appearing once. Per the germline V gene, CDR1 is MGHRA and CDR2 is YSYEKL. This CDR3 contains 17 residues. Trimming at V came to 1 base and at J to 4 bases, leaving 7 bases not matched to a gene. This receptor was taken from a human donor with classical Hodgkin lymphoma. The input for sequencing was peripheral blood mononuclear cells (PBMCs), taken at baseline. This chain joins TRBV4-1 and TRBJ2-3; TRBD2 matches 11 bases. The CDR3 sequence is CASSQALLAGVSDTQYF. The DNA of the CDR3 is TGCGCCAGCAGCCAAGCGTTACTAGCGGGAGTGTCAGATACGCAGTATTTT.